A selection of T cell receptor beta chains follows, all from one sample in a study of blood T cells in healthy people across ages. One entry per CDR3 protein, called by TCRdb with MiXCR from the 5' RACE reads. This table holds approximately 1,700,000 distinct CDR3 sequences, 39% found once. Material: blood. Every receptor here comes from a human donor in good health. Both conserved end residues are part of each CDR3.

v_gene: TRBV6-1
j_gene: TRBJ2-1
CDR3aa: CASTPWGHPYNEQFF

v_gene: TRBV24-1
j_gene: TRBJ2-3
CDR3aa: CATHNLVFEGETDTQYF

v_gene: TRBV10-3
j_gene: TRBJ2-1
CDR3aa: CAISETTGRGEQFF

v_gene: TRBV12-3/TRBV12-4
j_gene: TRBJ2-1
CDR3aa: CASSPRGGATMLQFF

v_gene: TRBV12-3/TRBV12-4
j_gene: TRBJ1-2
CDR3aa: CASSLAQAGYTF

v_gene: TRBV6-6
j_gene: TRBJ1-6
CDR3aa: CASREVYNSPLHF

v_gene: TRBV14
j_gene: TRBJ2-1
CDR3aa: CASSQSPAGGLNEQFF

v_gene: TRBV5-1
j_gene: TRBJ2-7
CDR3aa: CASSLYTDYEQYF

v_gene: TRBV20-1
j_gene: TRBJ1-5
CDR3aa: CSAGISNQPQHF

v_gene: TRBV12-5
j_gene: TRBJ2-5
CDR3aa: CASALGLSAQETQYF

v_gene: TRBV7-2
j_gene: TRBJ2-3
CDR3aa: CASSFIGGVDTQYF

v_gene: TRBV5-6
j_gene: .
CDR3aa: CASSLEDLETQYF

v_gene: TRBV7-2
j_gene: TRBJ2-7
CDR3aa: CASRGTERDEQYF

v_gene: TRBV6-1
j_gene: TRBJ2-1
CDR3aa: CASSEPGQGNNEQFF

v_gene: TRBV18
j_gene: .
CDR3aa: CASSLGSSVDEQYF

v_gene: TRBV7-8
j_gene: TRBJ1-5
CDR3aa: CASSLVGRSNQPQHF

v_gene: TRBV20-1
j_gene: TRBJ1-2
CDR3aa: CSASEVPGGEGGLYGYTF

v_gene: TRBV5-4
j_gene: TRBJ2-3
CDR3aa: CASSLDQGGLRDTQYF

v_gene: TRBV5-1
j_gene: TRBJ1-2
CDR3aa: CASSPGMGNYGYTF

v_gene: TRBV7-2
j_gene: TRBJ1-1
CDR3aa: CASSSEMNTEAFF

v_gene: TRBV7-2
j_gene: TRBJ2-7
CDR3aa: CASSLGEGFPYEQYF

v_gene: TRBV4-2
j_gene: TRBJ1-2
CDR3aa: CASSQDILWGNSDGYTF

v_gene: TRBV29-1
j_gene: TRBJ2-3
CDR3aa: CSVGDTHTQYF

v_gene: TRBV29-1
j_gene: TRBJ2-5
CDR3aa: CSVEGWDRGRETQYF

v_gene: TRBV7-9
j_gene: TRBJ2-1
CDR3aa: CASSHLRGDEQFF

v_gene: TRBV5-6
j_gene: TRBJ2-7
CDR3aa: CASQGSGTGSYEQYF

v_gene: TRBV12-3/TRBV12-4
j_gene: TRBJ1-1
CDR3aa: CASSFDPVTHTEAFF

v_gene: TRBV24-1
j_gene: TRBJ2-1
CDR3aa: CATSDLYSYNEQFF

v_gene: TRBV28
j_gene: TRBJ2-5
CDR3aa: CASSSADRDGFETQYF

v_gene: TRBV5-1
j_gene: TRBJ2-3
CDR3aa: CASSWMGTVTDTQYF

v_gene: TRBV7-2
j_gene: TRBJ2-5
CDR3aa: CASSSNARKEETQYF

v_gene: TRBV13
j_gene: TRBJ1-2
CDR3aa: CASSPRTNRVSVYGYTF

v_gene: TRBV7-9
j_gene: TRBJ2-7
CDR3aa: CASSQDLTATYEQYF

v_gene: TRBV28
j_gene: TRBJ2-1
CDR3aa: CASWRQGVYNEQFF

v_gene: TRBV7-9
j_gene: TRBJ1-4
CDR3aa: CASSLGARIEKLFF